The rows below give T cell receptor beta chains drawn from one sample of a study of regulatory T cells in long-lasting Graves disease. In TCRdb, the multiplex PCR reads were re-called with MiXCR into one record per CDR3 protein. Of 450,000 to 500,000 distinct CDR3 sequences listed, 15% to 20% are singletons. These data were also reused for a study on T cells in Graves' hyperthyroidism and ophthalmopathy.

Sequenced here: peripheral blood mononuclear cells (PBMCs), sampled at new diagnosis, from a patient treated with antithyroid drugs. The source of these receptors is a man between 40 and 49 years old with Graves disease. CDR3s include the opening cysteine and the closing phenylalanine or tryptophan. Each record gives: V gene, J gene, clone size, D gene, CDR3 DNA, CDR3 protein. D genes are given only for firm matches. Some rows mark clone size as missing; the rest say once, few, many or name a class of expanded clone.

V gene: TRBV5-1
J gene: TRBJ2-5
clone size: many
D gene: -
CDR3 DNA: TGCGCCAGCAGCTTGGAATTCAGGTCAATAGAGACCCAGTACTTC
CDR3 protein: CASSLEFRSIETQYF

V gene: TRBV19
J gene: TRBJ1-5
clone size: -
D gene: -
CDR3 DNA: TGTGCCAGTAGTATCCCCGAAGTCGGTCCGAATCAGCCCCAGCATTTT
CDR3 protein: CASSIPEVGPNQPQHF

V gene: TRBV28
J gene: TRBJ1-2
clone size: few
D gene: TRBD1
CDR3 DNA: TGTGCCAGCACCCGAGGGGGCTCTGACTATGGCTACACCTTC
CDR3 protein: CASTRGGSDYGYTF

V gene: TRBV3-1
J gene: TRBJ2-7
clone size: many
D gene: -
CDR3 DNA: TGTGCCAGCAGCCAGGCCGACTTCGAGCAGTACTTC
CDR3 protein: CASSQADFEQYF

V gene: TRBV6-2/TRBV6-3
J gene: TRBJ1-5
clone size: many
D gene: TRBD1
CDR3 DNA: TGTGCCAGCGGAGAATCCGGACAGGGGGGCAATCAGCCCCAGCATTTT
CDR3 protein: CASGESGQGGNQPQHF

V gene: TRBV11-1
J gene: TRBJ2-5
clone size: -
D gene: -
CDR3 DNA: TGTGCAAGGGAAGGAGAGACCCAGTACTTC
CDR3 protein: CAREGETQYF

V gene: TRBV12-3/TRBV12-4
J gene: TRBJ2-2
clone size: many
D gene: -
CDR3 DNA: TGTGCCAGCAACCCGAGCCGGCAGAACACCGGGGAGCTGTTTTTT
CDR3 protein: CASNPSRQNTGELFF

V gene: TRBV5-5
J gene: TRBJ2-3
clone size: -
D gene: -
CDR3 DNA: TGTGCCAGCACCAGAGTTCTACAGGGCGCCTTTAGCACAGATACGCAGTATTTT
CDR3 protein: CASTRVLQGAFSTDTQYF

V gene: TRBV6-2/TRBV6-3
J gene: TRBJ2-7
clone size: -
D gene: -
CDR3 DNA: TGTGCCAGCAGTGAAGCGTCGGAGAGCTCCTACGAGCAGTACTTC
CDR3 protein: CASSEASESSYEQYF

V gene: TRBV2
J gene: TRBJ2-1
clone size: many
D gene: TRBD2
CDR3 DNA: TGTGCCAGCGGGGGACTAGCGGGAGAGGTCAGGTACAATGAGCAGTTCTTC
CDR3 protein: CASGGLAGEVRYNEQFF

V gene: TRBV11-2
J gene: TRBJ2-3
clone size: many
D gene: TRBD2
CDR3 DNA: TGTGCCAGCAAGACTCTAGCGGGAGGCGTAGATACGCAGTATTTT
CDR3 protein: CASKTLAGGVDTQYF

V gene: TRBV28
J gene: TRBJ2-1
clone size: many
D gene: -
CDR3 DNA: TGTGCCAGCAGTTCCAAGACAGTCCTATCCTACAATGAGCAGTTCTTC
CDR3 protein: CASSSKTVLSYNEQFF

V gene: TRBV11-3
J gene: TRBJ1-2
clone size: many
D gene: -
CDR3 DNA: TGTGCCAGCAGCTTAGAGGGAGGAATTGGAGGCTACACCTTC
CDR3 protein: CASSLEGGIGGYTF

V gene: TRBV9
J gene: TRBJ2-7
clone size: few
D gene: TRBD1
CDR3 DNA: TGTGCCAGCAGCGTAGGGGGACAGGGAGGACAACGAGGAGAGCAGTACTTC
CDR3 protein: CASSVGGQGGQRGEQYF

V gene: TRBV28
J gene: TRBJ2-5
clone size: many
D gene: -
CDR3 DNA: TGTGCCAGCATAAACAGACAAGAGACCCAGTACTTC
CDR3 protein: CASINRQETQYF

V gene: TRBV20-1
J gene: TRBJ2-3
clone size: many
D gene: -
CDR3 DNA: TGCAGTGCTAGGAACCGGGACTGGGGCACAGATACGCAGTATTTT
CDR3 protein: CSARNRDWGTDTQYF

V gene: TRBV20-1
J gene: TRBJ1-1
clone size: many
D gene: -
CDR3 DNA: TGCAGTGCTAGTGACACGAACACTGAAGCTTTCTTT
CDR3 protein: CSASDTNTEAFF

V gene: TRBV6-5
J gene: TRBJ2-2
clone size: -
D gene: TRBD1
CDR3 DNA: TGTGCCAGCAGTTACTCTCGGACAGGGAGAGCCGGGGAGCTGTTTTTT
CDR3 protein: CASSYSRTGRAGELFF

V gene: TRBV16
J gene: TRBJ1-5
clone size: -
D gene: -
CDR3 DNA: TGTGCCAGCAGCCAAGTTGGGAGAAGCAATCAGCCCCAGCATTTT
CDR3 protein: CASSQVGRSNQPQHF

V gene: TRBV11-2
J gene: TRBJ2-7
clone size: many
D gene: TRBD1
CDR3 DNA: TGTGCCAGCAGCTTTGACAGGGACGGGACCTACGAGCAGTACTTC
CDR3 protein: CASSFDRDGTYEQYF

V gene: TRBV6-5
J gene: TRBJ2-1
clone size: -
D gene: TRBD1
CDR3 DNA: TGTGCCAGCAGTTACAACACAGGGGGCTTCGACCACTACTACAATGAGCAGTTCTTC
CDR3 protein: CASSYNTGGFDHYYNEQFF

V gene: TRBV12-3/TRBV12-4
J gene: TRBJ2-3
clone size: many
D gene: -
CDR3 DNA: TGTGCCAGCAAGGATAGCCCGGGTCAAGATACGCAGTATTTT
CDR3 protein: CASKDSPGQDTQYF

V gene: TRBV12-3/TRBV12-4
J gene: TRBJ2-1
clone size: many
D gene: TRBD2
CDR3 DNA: TGTGCCAGCAGTACATCCCGGACTAGCTTCTTGATCAATGAGCAGTTCTTC
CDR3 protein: CASSTSRTSFLINEQFF

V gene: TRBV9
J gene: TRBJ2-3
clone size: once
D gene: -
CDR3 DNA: TGTGCCAGCAGCCCCCGGCGGGCTACTAGCACAGATACGCAGTATTTT
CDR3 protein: CASSPRRATSTDTQYF

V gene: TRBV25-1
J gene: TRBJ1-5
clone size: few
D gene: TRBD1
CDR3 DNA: TGTGCCAGCAGTGCATCAGGGGGCGTGCAGCCCCAGCATTTT
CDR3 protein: CASSASGGVQPQHF

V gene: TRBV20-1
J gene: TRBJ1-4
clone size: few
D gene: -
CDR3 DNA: TGCAGTGCTAGTGAAGGGGGGGCAACTAATGAAAAACTGTTTTTT
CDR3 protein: CSASEGGATNEKLFF

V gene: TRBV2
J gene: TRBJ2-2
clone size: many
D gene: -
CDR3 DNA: TGTGCCAGCGGGCGGGACAGGAACACCGGGGAGCTGTTTTTT
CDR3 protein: CASGRDRNTGELFF

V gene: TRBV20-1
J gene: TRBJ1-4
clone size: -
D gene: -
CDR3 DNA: TGCAGTGCTAGTATGGGGGGAGCTAATGAAAAACTGTTTTTT
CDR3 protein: CSASMGGANEKLFF

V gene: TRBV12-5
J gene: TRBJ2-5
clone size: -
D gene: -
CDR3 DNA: TGTGCTAGTGGCCTTCCGGACAGAGACCAAGAGACCCAGTACTTC
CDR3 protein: CASGLPDRDQETQYF

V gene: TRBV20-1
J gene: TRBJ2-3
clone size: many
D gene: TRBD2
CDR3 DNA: TGCAGTAGACTAGCGGGTTTGACAGATACGCAGTATTTT
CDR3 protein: CSRLAGLTDTQYF

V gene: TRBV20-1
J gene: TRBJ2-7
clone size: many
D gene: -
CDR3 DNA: TGCAGTGCTGGTTCACTGAACTACGAGCAGTACTTC
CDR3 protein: CSAGSLNYEQYF

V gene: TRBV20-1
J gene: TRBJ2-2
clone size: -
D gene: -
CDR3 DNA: TGCAGTGCTCAGGGTAGGGGGACCGGGGAGCTGTTTTTT
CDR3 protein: CSAQGRGTGELFF

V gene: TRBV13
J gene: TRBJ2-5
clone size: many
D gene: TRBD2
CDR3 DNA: TGTGCCAGCAAGTTAGCGGGAGGCACGCGGGAGACCCAGTACTTC
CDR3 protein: CASKLAGGTRETQYF

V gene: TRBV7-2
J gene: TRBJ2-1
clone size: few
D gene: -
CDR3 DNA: TGTGCCAGCAGCTCTAAAATGGGAGGTCAGTTCTTC
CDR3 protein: CASSSKMGGQFF

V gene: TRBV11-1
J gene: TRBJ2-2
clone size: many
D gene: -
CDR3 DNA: TGTGCCAGCAGCCAATCCGGGACGAACACCGGGGAGCTGTTTTTT
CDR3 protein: CASSQSGTNTGELFF

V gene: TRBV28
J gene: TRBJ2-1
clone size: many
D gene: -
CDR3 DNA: TGTGCCAGCAGACTGCAGCGGGCGAACAATGAGCAGTTCTTC
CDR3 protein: CASRLQRANNEQFF

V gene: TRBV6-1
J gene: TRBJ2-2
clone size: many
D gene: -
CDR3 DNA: TGTGCCAGCAGCAACCAGGGAGTACTCACCGGGGAGCTGTTTTTT
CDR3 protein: CASSNQGVLTGELFF

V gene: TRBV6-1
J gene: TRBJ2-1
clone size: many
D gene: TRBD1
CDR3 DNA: TGTGCCAGCAGGGGGGACAGGGGACAATACAATGAGCAGTTCTTC
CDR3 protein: CASRGDRGQYNEQFF

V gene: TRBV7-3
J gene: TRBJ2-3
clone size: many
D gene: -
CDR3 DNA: TGTGCCAGCAGCCACAGTCGTGCAGATACGCAGTATTTT
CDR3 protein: CASSHSRADTQYF

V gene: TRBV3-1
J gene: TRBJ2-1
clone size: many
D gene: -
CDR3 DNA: TGTGCCAGCGGCGACAACTACAATGAGCAGTTCTTC
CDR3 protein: CASGDNYNEQFF

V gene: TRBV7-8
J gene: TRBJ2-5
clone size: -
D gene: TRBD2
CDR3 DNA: TGCGCCAGCAGCCCCGTAGCGGGAGGGGTGGAGACCCAGTACTTC
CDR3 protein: CASSPVAGGVETQYF

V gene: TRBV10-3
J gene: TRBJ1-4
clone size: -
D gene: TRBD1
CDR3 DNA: TGTGCCATCAGTGAGAGTCAGGGGGACACAAAACTGTTTTTT
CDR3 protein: CAISESQGDTKLFF

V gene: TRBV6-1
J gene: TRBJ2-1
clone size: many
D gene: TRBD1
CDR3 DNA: TGTGCCAGCACCGAGGACAGGGGGGCCTACAATGAGCAGTTCTTC
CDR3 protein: CASTEDRGAYNEQFF

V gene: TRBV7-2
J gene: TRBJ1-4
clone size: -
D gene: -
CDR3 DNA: TGTGCCAGCAGCTTATTGACAGGCGGGGGTCAAAAACTGTTTTTT
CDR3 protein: CASSLLTGGGQKLFF

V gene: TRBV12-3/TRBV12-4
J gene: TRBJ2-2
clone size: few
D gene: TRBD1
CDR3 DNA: TGTGCCAGCACCAAAGGCGACAGGGGGTTGCCCGGGGAGCTGTTTTTT
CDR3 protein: CASTKGDRGLPGELFF

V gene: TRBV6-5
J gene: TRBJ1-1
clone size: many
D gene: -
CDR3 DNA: TGTGCCAGCAGTTACTCGAGGGCTCGAAACACTGAAGCTTTCTTT
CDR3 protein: CASSYSRARNTEAFF

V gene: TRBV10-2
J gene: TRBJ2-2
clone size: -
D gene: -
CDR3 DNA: TGCGCCAGCAGTGAGATTGAAACCGGGGAGCTGTTTTTT
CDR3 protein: CASSEIETGELFF

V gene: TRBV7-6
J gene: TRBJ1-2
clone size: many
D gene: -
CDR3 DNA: TGTGCCAGCAGCTTAGGAGACAGGAAATTTTATGGCTACACCTTC
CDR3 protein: CASSLGDRKFYGYTF

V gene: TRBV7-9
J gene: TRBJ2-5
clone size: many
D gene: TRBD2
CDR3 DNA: TGTGCCAGCAGTACCCGGGGGGGTCACCCCCGACAAGAGACCCAGTACTTC
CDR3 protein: CASSTRGGHPRQETQYF

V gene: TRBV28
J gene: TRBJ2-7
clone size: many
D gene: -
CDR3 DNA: TGTGCCAGCAGTTTAATCGCTAGCTCAAGCTACGAGCAGTACTTC
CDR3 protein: CASSLIASSSYEQYF

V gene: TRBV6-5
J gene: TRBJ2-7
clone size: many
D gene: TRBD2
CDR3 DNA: TGTGCCAGCAGTTACTCGGCGGTAGCGGGAGTTCCCTACGAGCAGTACTTC
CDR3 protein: CASSYSAVAGVPYEQYF

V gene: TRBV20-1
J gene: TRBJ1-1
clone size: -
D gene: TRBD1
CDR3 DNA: TGCAGTGCTAGTATCGGGACAGGGCGGCGGACTGAAGCTTTCTTT
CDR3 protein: CSASIGTGRRTEAFF

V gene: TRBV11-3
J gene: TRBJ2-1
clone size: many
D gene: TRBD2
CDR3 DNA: TGTGCCAGCAGGCACGCCGGGACTAGCTACAATGAGCAGTTCTTC
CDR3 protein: CASRHAGTSYNEQFF

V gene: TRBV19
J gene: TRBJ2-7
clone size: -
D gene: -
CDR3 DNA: TGTGCCAGTAGTCTTCACAGGAGCTCCTACGAGCAGTACTTC
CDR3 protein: CASSLHRSSYEQYF

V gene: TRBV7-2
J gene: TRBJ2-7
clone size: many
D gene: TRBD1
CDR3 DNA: TGTGCCAGCAGTCGACAGGGGCTTGAGCAGTACTTC
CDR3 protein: CASSRQGLEQYF

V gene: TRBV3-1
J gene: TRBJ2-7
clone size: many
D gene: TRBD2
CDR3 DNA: TGTGCCAGCAGCCCAGTTGGACTAGCCGCGTCCTACGAGCAGTACTTC
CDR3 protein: CASSPVGLAASYEQYF

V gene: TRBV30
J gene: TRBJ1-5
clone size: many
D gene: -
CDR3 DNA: TGTGCCTGGAGTGTGACCGAGAATCAGCCCCAGCATTTT
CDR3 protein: CAWSVTENQPQHF

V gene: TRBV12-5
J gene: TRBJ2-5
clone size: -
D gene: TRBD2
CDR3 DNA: TGTGCTAGTGCCCCGGGGGGGCAAGAGACCCAGTACTTC
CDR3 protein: CASAPGGQETQYF

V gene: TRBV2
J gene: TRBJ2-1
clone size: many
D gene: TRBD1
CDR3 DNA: TGTGCCAGCAGCTTACCGGGACAGGGAGACTTC
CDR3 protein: CASSLPGQGDF